This TCR beta chain was captured in a study of PD-1 blockade in mismatch repair-deficient tumors. TCRdb keeps only in-frame clones here, not all; method: immunoSEQ multiplex PCR. The sample lists over 9,000 clones, approximately 86% occurring once. In regard to this clone: Its specificity is unknown.

The CDR3 totals 14 residues. Germline V CDR1 and CDR2: KGHSH, LQKENI. Trimming removed 3 bases from V and 5 bases from J; junction bases left unmatched: 6. Stated time point: 10-day in vitro stimulation with candidate neoantigen peptide 2. TCRs were sequenced from a few patients responding to pembrolizumab. A roughly eleven-day in vitro culture was run per each of several reactive peptides. This receptor was identified in an adult with mismatch repair-deficient cancer. The rearrangement joins TRBV18 to TRBJ2-7; 8 nucleotides match TRBD1. Sequencing was performed on cells cultured in vitro, taken from a patient treated with pembrolizumab. The CDR3 reads CASSPWTGRDEQYF. The CDR3 DNA sequence: TGTGCCAGCTCACCCTGGACAGGGCGGGACGAGCAGTACTTC.